This T cell receptor (beta chain) was sequenced during a study of CD8 T cells in ankylosing spondylitis. Study conclusions and caveats: Those disease-linked clones were CD8+; they were also relatively rare in peripheral blood. Earlier reports found some motif variants in synovial fluid and blood in reactive arthritis.

In this sample, this clonotype turned up a few times. What it binds is unknown. Each CDR3 protein is one row after TCRdb ran MiXCR on the 5' RACE reads. The sample yields 240,000 or so distinct CDR3 sequences, 8% to 9.5% seen once. The CDR3 is 14 amino acids. Per the germline V gene, CDR1 is SGHTA and CDR2 is FQGNSA. Trimming cost V 2 bases and J 5 bases, with 13 bases left between them. The sample taken for sequencing was blood, either unsorted or a sorted T cell fraction (not recorded which). The receptor was derived from a male donor with ankylosing spondylitis or in good health (not recorded which). V and J are TRBV7-2 and TRBJ2-7; D tentatively reads TRBD1 or TRBD2 (5 bases each). The CDR3: CASSLRDARDEQYF. Here the CDR3 DNA reads TGTGCCAGCAGCTTACGGGACGCCCGGGACGAGCAGTACTTC.